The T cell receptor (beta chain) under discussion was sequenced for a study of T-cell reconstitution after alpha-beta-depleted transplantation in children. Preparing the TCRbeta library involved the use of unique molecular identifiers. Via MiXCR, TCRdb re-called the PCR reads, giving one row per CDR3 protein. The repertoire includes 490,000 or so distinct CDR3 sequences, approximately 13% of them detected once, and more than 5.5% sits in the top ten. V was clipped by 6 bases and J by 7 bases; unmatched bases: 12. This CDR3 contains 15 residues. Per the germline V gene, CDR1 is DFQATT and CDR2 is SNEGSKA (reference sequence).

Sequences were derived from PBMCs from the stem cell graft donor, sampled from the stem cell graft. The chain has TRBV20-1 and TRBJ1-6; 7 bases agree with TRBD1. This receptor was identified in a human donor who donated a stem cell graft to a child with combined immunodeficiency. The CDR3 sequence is CSASGDSRTNSPLHF. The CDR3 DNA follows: TGCAGTGCCAGCGGGGACAGTAGAACAAATTCACCCCTCCACTTT.